This TCR beta chain is drawn from a study of blood T cell repertoires in COVID-19. Study summary: Acute and convalescent COVID-19 samples came from the United States, Italy and Spain. From T cells, B-cell-depleted T cells, or PBMCs came the material, which was cDNA or gDNA.

Original methodology: By means of reference gene primer amplification, nucleated cell counts were estimated. Profiled with immunoSEQ multiplex PCR; TCRdb holds only in-frame clones, not every one. V and J calls and clone size are copied from that table; D and trimming were computed from the DNA. The sample carries nearly 40,000 clones, 75% to 90% recorded once. The V segment lost 1 base and the J segment 7 bases; nucleotides outside the gene matches: 9. Germline V gene sequence: CDR1 SEHNR, CDR2 FQNEAQ (reference sequence). CDR3 length: 18 amino acids. Sequenced material: peripheral blood. The V and J genes are TRBV7-9 and TRBJ2-1; 14 bases agree with TRBD2. The source of this sequence is a man in his fifties or sixties with active or convalescent COVID-19. CDR3 coding DNA: TGTGCCAGCAGCTTAGGACTAGCGGGGGGGCCGCGGGTTAATGAGCAGTTCTTC. Amino acid sequence: CASSLGLAGGPRVNEQFF.